The TCR beta chain under discussion was sequenced for a study of identical twins. MiXCR was run by TCRdb on the 5' RACE reads, yielding one entry per CDR3 protein. The table lists 1.5 million to 2 million distinct CDR3 sequences, less than 40% of them singletons. Germline CDR1 SGHRS, CDR2 YFSETQ. J was trimmed by 8 bases and V by 3 bases; bases with no gene match: 5. CDR3 length equals 13 residues. This clonotype was counted at least ten times. The antigen is unknown. Findings and caveats of the study: Twins' excess sharing was less marked for out-of-frame beta sequences.

Source material: cord blood. The clonotype originates from a newborn girl in good health. This chain joins TRBV5-1 and TRBJ1-2; 9 nucleotides align to TRBD1. CDR3 amino acids: CASSSGTGRGYTF. In DNA, the CDR3 is TGCGCCAGCAGCTCCGGGACAGGGAGAGGCTACACCTTC.